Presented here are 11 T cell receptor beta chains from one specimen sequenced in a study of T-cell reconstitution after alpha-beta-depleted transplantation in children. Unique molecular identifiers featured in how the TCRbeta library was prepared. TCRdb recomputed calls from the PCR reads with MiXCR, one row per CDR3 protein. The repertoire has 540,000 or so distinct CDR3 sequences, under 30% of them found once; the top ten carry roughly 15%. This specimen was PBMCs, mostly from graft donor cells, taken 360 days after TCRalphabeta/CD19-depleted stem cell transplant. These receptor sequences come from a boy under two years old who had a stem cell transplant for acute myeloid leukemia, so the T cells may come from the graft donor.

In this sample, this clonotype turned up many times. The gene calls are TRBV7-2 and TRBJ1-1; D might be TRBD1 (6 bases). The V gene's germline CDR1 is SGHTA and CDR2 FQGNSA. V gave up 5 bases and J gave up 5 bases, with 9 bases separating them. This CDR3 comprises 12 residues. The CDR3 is CASSPDRTEAFF. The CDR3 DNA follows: TGTGCCAGCAGCCCCGACAGGACTGAAGCTTTCTTT. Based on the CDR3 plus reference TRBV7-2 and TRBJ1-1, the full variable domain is GAGVSQSPSNKVTEKGKDVELRCDPISGHTALYWYRQSLGQGLEFLIYFQGNSAPDKSGLPSDRFSAERTGGSVSTLTIQRTQQEDSAVYLCASSPDRTEAFFGQGTRLTVV.

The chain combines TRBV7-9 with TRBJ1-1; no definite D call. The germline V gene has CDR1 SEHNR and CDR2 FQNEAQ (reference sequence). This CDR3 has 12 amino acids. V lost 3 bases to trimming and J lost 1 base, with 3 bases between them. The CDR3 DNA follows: TGTGCCAGCAGCTTGTGGAACACTGAAGCTTTCTTT. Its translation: CASSLWNTEAFF. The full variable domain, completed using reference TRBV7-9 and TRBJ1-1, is DTGVSQNPRHKITKRGQNVTFRCDPISEHNRLYWYRQTLGQGPEFLTYFQNEAQLEKSRLLSDRFSAERPKGSFSTLEIQRTEQGDSAMYLCASSLWNTEAFFGQGTRLTVV.

The CDR3 region is CSARDWTGSYEQYF. The CDR3 DNA is TGCAGTGCTAGAGATTGGACAGGATCCTACGAGCAGTACTTC. J is TRBJ2-7 and V is TRBV20-1, with TRBD1 matching 7 bases. V gave up 0 bases and J gave up 1 base; unmatched junction bases: 3. Germline CDR1 and CDR2: DFQATT and SNEGSKA (reference sequence). The CDR3 is made up of 14 amino acids.

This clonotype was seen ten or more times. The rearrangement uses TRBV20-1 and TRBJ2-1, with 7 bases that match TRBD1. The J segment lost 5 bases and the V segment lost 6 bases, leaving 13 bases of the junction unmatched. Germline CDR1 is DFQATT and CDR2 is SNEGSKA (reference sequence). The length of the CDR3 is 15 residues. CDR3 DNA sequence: TGCAGTGCCCCATGGACAGGACGCTTAGACAATGAGCAGTTCTTC. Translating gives CSAPWTGRLDNEQFF.

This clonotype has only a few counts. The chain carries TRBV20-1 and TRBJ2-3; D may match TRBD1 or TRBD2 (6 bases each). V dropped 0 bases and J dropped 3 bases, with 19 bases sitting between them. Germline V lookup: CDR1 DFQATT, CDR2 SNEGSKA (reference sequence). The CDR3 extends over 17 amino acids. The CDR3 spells CSARDPLRRGATDTQYF. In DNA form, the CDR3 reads TGCAGTGCTAGAGACCCTCTGCGAAGGGGGGCAACAGATACGCAGTATTTT.

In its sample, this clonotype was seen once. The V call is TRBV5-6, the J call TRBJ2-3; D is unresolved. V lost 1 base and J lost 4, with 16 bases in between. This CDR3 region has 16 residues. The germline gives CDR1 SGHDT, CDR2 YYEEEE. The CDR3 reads CASSLKVTPRPDTQYF. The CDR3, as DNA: TGTGCCAGCAGCTTGAAGGTCACACCACGCCCAGATACGCAGTATTTT.

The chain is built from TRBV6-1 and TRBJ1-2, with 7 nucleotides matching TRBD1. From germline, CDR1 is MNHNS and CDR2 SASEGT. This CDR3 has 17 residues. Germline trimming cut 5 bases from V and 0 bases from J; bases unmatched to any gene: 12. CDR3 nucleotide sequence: TGTGCCAGCAGTCCCAGGGGGGGGACCGAAGCTAACTATGGCTACACCTTC. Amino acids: CASSPRGGTEANYGYTF.

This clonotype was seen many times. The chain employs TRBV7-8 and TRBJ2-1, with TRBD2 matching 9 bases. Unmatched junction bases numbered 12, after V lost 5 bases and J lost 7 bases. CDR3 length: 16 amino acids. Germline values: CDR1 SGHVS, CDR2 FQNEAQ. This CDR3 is CASSAEAGGLSNEQFF. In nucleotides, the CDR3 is TGTGCCAGCAGCGCGGAAGCGGGGGGACTTTCTAATGAGCAGTTCTTC. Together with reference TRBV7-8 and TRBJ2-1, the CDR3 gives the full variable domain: GAGVSQSPRYKVAKRGQDVALRCDPISGHVSLFWYQQALGQGPEFLTYFQNEAQLDKSGLPSDRFFAERPEGSVSTLKIQRTQQEDSAVYLCASSAEAGGLSNEQFFGPGTRLTVL.

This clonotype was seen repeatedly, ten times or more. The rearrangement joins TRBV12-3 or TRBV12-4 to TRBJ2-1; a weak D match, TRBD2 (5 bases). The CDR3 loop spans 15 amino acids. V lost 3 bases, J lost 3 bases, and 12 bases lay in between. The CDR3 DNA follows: TGTGCCAGCAGTTTGGGAGAGGACGGCTACAATGAGCAGTTCTTC. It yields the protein CASSLGEDGYNEQFF.

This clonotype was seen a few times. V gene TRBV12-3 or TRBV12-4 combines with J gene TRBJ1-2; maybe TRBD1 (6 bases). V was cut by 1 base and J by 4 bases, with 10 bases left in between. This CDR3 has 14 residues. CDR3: CASSLGRGGYGYTF. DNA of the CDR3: TGTGCCAGCAGTTTAGGGAGGGGGGGCTATGGCTACACCTTC.

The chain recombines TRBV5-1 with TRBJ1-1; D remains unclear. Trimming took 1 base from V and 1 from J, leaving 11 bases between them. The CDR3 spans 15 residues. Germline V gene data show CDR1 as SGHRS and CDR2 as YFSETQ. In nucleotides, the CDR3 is TGCGCCAGCAGCTTGAGTTGGCACGCGAACACTGAAGCTTTCTTT. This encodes CASSLSWHANTEAFF. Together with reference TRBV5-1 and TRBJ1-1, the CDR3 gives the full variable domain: KAGVTQTPRYLIKTRGQQVTLSCSPISGHRSVSWYQQTPGQGLQFLFEYFSETQRNKGNFPGRFSGRQFSNSRSEMNVSTLELGDSALYLCASSLSWHANTEAFFGQGTRLTVV.